The 30 T cell receptor beta chains below come from one sample, sequenced in a study of blood T cell repertoires in COVID-19. Clones were sequenced by immunoSEQ multiplex PCR, and TCRdb holds only the in-frame ones, with some missing. The sample has about 54,000 clones; over 75% are singletons. Sequences were obtained from peripheral blood. These receptors were taken from a human donor in a cohort sampled during active COVID-19.

J is TRBJ2-3 and V is TRBV6-5, with D possibly TRBD2 on 5 matching bases. The CDR3 totals 14 residues. CDR1 and CDR2 from the germline V gene are MNHEY and SVGAGI. Between the trimmed V and J ends, which lost 6 bases and 2 bases, there was a span of 12 bases. The CDR3, as DNA: TGTGCCAGCAGGAACGGGATGGCCACAGATACGCAGTATTTT. It translates to CASRNGMATDTQYF.

The gene calls are TRBV5-4 and TRBJ1-2, with D unclear. The CDR3 is 13 residues long. The germline gives CDR1 SGHNT, CDR2 YYREEE (reference sequence). Trimming stripped 1 base from V and 4 bases from J, with 8 bases between. The CDR3 DNA sequence: TGTGCCAGCAGCTTGCGCCGGGTCTATGGCTACACCTTC. This encodes CASSLRRVYGYTF.

Of note for this clone: The junction departs from germline at one end; a sequencing error may be responsible. The rearrangement uses TRBV5-6 and TRBJ2-7, with 7 positions matching TRBD1. CDR3 length: 13 amino acids. Germline lookup yields CDR1 SGHDT and CDR2 YYEEEE. CDR3 residues: CASSGYNRGSVDF. CDR3 nucleotides: TGTGCCAGCAGCGGTTATAACAGGGGTTCTGTGGACTTC. Full variable domain (missing parts from reference TRBV5-6 and TRBJ2-7): DAGVTQSPTHLIKTRGQQVTLRCSPKSGHDTVSWYQQALGQGPQFIFQYYEEEERQRGNFPDRFSGHQFPNYSSELNVNALLLGDSALYLCASSGYNRGSVDFGPGTRLTVT.

The gene calls are TRBV18 and TRBJ1-3; 7 bases fit TRBD1. Germline V lookup: CDR1 KGHSH, CDR2 LQKENI. CDR3 length equals 14 residues. The V and J ends lost 3 bases and 7 bases, in that order; junction bases with no gene match: 6. The CDR3 coding sequence is TGTGCCAGCTCACCCAACACAGGGGAGAACACCATATATTTT. As protein: CASSPNTGENTIYF.

V is TRBV9 and J is TRBJ1-6; D is ambiguous. Germline assignment: CDR1 SGDLS and CDR2 YYNGEE. The CDR3 sequence is 16 residues long. V was cut by 3 bases and J by 8 bases, with 18 bases left in between. Here the CDR3 DNA reads TGTGCCAGCAGCGCCGGGGATGGGGTAATAGATTCACCCCTCCACTTT. Encoded protein: CASSAGDGVIDSPLHF. The whole variable domain, remainder taken from reference TRBV9 and TRBJ1-6, is DSGVTQTPKHLITATGQRVTLRCSPRSGDLSVYWYQQSLDQGLQFLIQYYNGEERAKGNILERFSAQQFPDLHSELNLSSLELGDSALYFCASSAGDGVIDSPLHFGNGTRLTVT.

CDR3 amino acids: CASSEQRFEQEGAFDGYTF. CDR3 in DNA: TGCGCCAGCAGCGAACAGAGGTTCGAACAGGAGGGGGCCTTTGATGGCTACACCTTC. The chain is built from TRBV4-3 and TRBJ1-2, with TRBD1 matching over 7 bases. V was pared by 5 bases and J by 6 bases, with 24 bases of the junction left unmatched. Per the germline V gene, CDR1 is LGHNA and CDR2 is YSLEER. The CDR3 has 19 amino acids.

The chain recombines TRBV19 with TRBJ1-2; perhaps TRBD1 as D (5 bases). CDR1 and CDR2 from the germline V gene are LNHDA and SQIVND (reference sequence). This CDR3 has 15 residues. Trimming left V 5 bases short and J 4 bases short, with 17 bases between. CDR3 in amino acids: CASSARTTGFYGYTF. CDR3 sequence (DNA): TGTGCCAGTAGTGCCCGAACCACAGGTTTCTATGGCTACACCTTC.

The chain uses TRBV6-6 and TRBJ2-1, with 7 bases that match TRBD2. Germline loops: CDR1 MNHNY, CDR2 SVGAGI (reference sequence). The ends lost 2 bases at V and 6 bases at J; junction bases unmatched: 4. This CDR3 has 14 amino acids. The DNA of the CDR3 is TGTGCCAGCAGTTACAGGCGGGAGAGCAATGAGCAGTTCTTC. Amino acid sequence: CASSYRRESNEQFF.

The V and J genes are TRBV10-1 and TRBJ1-6; D is uncertain. Germline CDR1 is WNHNN and CDR2 is SYGVQD (reference sequence). The CDR3 covers 13 residues. Deletions cut 0 bases from V and 12 bases from J, with 9 bases between. The CDR3 loop is CASSESSGGPLHF. CDR3 in DNA: TGCGCCAGCAGTGAGTCTTCGGGAGGACCCCTCCACTTT.

This rearrangement joins TRBV30 to TRBJ1-5, with D unclear. This CDR3 contains 13 residues. Trimming left V 0 bases short and J 3 bases short, with 6 bases between. In germline, CDR1 is GTSNPN, CDR2 SVGIG (reference sequence). This chain's CDR3 is CAWSVQDNQPQHF. In DNA, the CDR3 is TGTGCCTGGAGTGTACAAGACAATCAGCCCCAGCATTTT.

The DNA of the CDR3 is TGCAGCGTTGTCCGACAGGGGTACACTGAAGCTTTCTTT. Amino acids: CSVVRQGYTEAFF. V gene TRBV29-1 combines with J gene TRBJ1-1, with TRBD1 matching over 8 bases. Germline lookup yields CDR1 SQVTM and CDR2 ANQGSEA. V lost 4 bases to trimming and J lost 3 bases; unmatched junction nucleotides: 4. CDR3 size: 13 residues. The full variable domain, rest sourced from reference TRBV29-1 and TRBJ1-1, is SAVISQKPSRDICQRGTSLTIQCQVDSQVTMMFWYRQQPGQSLTLIATANQGSEATYESGFVIDKFPISRPNLTFSTLTVSNMSPEDSSIYLCSVVRQGYTEAFFGQGTRLTVV.

The V gene is TRBV3-1 (or the pseudogene TRBV3-2), the J gene TRBJ2-1, with D maybe TRBD2 (5 bases). The CDR3 is made up of 11 amino acids. CDR1 is LGHDT and CDR2 is YNNKEL in the germline V gene (reference sequence). V lost 7 bases, J lost 9 bases, and 10 bases lay in between. CDR3 amino acids: CASTTRGEQFF. The CDR3 DNA reads TGTGCCAGCACCACTAGAGGTGAGCAGTTCTTC.

This clone was recorded once. The V call is TRBV11-1, the J call TRBJ2-5, with 9 bases identical to TRBD1. The V gene's germline CDR1 is SGHAT and CDR2 FQDESV (reference sequence). The junction had 8 bases not matched to a gene; V was cut back by 1 base and J by 5 bases. The CDR3 spans 16 residues. The CDR3 reads CASSLEAGTGLETQYF. DNA for the CDR3: TGTGCCAGCAGCTTAGAGGCCGGGACAGGGTTGGAGACCCAGTACTTC. The full variable domain, completed using reference TRBV11-1 and TRBJ2-5, is EAEVAQSPRYKITEKSQAVAFWCDPISGHATLYWYRQILGQGPELLVQFQDESVVDDSQLPKDRFSAERLKGVDSTLKIQPAELGDSAMYLCASSLEAGTGLETQYFGPGTRLLVL.

This clone has a handful of counts. The J gene is TRBJ2-2, the V gene TRBV11-2; D not certain. V lost 3 bases, J lost 1 base, and 12 bases lay in between. Germline V gene data show CDR1 as SGHAT and CDR2 as FQNNGV. The CDR3 contains 16 residues. The CDR3: CASSFLVGGNTGELFF. CDR3 coding DNA: TGTGCCAGCAGCTTCCTCGTAGGCGGGAACACCGGGGAGCTGTTTTTT. The full variable domain, its missing parts supplied by reference TRBV11-2 and TRBJ2-2, is EAGVAQSPRYKIIEKRQSVAFWCNPISGHATLYWYQQILGQGPKLLIQFQNNGVVDDSQLPKDRFSAERLKGVDSTLKIQPAKLEDSAVYLCASSFLVGGNTGELFFGEGSRLTVL.

The V gene is TRBV28, the J gene TRBJ2-7, with 7 positions matching TRBD1. This CDR3 spans 15 amino acids. Germline V gene data show CDR1 as MDHEN and CDR2 as SYDVKM. The V and J ends lost 4 bases and 3 bases, in that order; junction bases with no gene match: 9. This CDR3 reads CASSSPGTALYEQYF. The CDR3 bases are TGTGCCAGCAGTTCCCCCGGGACAGCCCTCTACGAGCAGTACTTC.

This chain uses TRBV5-8 with TRBJ2-1; the match to TRBD1 covers 9 bases. The V and J ends lost 4 bases and 6 bases, in that order; junction bases with no gene match: 8. The CDR3 runs 15 residues. Germline V CDR1 and CDR2: SGHTS, YDEGEE. CDR3 protein: CASSVGTGNANEQFF. The DNA for the CDR3 is TGTGCCAGCAGCGTGGGGACAGGGAACGCCAATGAGCAGTTCTTC.

The count of this clone is one. The V and J genes are TRBV24-1 and TRBJ2-1, with D tentatively TRBD1 (5 bases). The germline V and J ends were trimmed by 3 bases and 9 bases, with 14 bases remaining between them. Germline V gene sequence: CDR1 KGHDR, CDR2 SFDVKD. The CDR3 has 14 amino acids. DNA for the CDR3: TGTGCCACCAGTGATCAAGGCAGGGAAGGTGAGCAGTTCTTC. It encodes CATSDQGREGEQFF.

The gene calls are TRBV18 and TRBJ1-2, with 7 bases lining up with TRBD1. Germline trimming cut 3 bases from V and 0 bases from J; bases unmatched to any gene: 4. This CDR3 contains 15 residues. The germline CDR1 and CDR2 sequences are KGHSH and LQKENI. This chain's CDR3 is CASSPEGQTNYGYTF. The CDR3, as DNA: TGTGCCAGCTCACCGGAGGGACAGACTAACTATGGCTACACCTTC.

In its sample, this clone was seen a few times. The chain is built from TRBV5-1 and TRBJ1-1; possible D gene TRBD1, 6 bases. Looked up from germline, CDR1 is SGHRS and CDR2 is YFSETQ. The CDR3 runs to 15 residues. Trimming removed 4 bases at V and 7 bases at J, with 20 bases between. Here the CDR3 reads CASSTAGGAVGEAFF. The CDR3, as DNA: TGCGCCAGCAGCACCGCGGGGGGCGCGGTCGGTGAAGCTTTCTTT.

The V gene is TRBV5-4, the J gene TRBJ2-2; a weak D match, TRBD2 (5 bases). Trimming took 3 bases from V and 7 from J, leaving 13 bases between them. Germline-derived CDR1 and CDR2 are SGHNT and YYREEE (reference sequence). The CDR3 extends over 14 amino acids. The CDR3 sequence: CASSYGENYGELFF. CDR3 DNA sequence: TGTGCCAGCAGCTATGGGGAGAACTACGGGGAGCTGTTTTTT.

This rearrangement joins TRBV11-3 to TRBJ1-3; D ambiguous. This CDR3 region has 15 residues. In germline, CDR1 is SGHNT, CDR2 YENEEA. V was trimmed by 1 base and J by 0 bases, leaving 7 bases between them. CDR3 in amino acids: CASSLGGDSGNTIYF. The CDR3 nucleotides are TGTGCCAGCAGCTTAGGGGGAGACTCTGGAAACACCATATATTTT.

The chain combines TRBV20-1 with TRBJ2-5, with TRBD2 identical over 7 bases. The CDR3 totals 13 residues. V trimming: 3 bases; J trimming: 4 bases; junction bases outside the gene matches: 5. CDR1 is DFQATT, CDR2 SNEGSKA, per germline (reference sequence). CDR3 amino acids: CSASSGGLETQYF. The CDR3 DNA is TGCAGTGCTAGTTCGGGGGGACTAGAGACCCAGTACTTC.

This clone was counted only a few times. CDR3 sequence (DNA): TGTGCCAGCAGCCAGGCTTTCGGGACAGGGAACACTGAAGCTTTCTTT. Translation: CASSQAFGTGNTEAFF. The chain recombines TRBV4-2 with TRBJ1-1; 8 bases are shared with TRBD1. J was trimmed by 1 base and V by 3 bases; bases with no gene match: 7. CDR3 length equals 16 residues. Germline CDR1 is LGHNA and CDR2 is YNFKEQ.

This clone occurred a few times. The V and J genes are TRBV25-1 and TRBJ1-2, with TRBD1 identical over 8 bases. Germline CDR1 is MGHDK and CDR2 is SYGVNS. The trim removed 5 bases at V and 9 bases at J, leaving 14 bases unmatched. The CDR3 is 15 amino acids. CDR3 residues: CASSSPEGQVASYTF. CDR3 nucleotides: TGTGCCAGCAGTTCCCCCGAGGGACAGGTCGCTAGCTACACCTTC.

The chain joins TRBV7-9 to TRBJ2-7; TRBD2 matches 11 bases. Germline lookup yields CDR1 SEHNR and CDR2 FQNEAQ (reference sequence). Unmatched junction bases numbered 6, after V lost 1 base and J lost 7 bases. The CDR3 consists of 15 residues. CDR3 in DNA: TGTGCCAGCAGCTTAGTGCTAGCGGGAGGTGGGGAGCAGTACTTC. It specifies CASSLVLAGGGEQYF.

The CDR3 region has the DNA TGTGCCAGCAGCACCGGGACTAGCGGGTACGAGCAGTACTTC. Its protein product is CASSTGTSGYEQYF. J is TRBJ2-7 and V is TRBV9, with TRBD2 identical over 12 bases. The CDR3 extends over 14 amino acids. Per germline, CDR1 SGDLS and CDR2 YYNGEE. Trimming removed 4 bases from V and 4 bases from J; junction bases left unmatched: 3.

This chain connects TRBV4-1 to TRBJ1-1; D ambiguous. The V end lost 5 bases, the J end lost 6 bases, and 13 bases lay between the germline ends. Per germline, CDR1 MGHRA and CDR2 YSYEKL. This CDR3 contains 13 residues. CDR3 protein: CASSSGFDSEAFF. In nucleotides, the CDR3 is TGCGCCAGCAGCTCCGGCTTTGACTCTGAAGCTTTCTTT.

The chain uses TRBV5-1 and TRBJ2-6; maybe TRBD1 (6 bases). The CDR3 has 18 residues. Germline V gene data show CDR1 as SGHRS and CDR2 as YFSETQ. V lost 0 bases and J 0 bases, leaving 13 bases between the germline ends. This CDR3 is CASSLEGQLSSGANVLTF. Here the CDR3 DNA reads TGCGCCAGCAGCTTGGAAGGACAGTTAAGCTCTGGGGCCAACGTCCTGACTTTC.

This sequence joins TRBV7-2 and TRBJ2-3; D unresolved. V was cut by 7 bases and J by 6 bases, with 14 bases left in between. CDR1 SGHTA and CDR2 FQGNSA come from the germline V gene. The CDR3 covers 13 residues. This chain's CDR3 is CASKIPPVDTQYF. The CDR3 DNA reads TGTGCCAGCAAAATTCCGCCGGTGGATACGCAGTATTTT.

This chain's CDR3 is CASSFSGTDSYEQYF. The CDR3 coding sequence is TGTGCCAGCAGCTTCTCCGGGACAGACTCCTACGAGCAGTACTTC. This chain connects TRBV7-2 to TRBJ2-7; 7 nucleotides line up with TRBD1. V lost 3 bases and J lost 0; bases outside the gene matches: 5. CDR1 is SGHTA, CDR2 FQGNSA, per germline. The CDR3 is 15 residues long.